These 8 T cell receptor beta chains share one sample of origin, sequenced in a study of response to subunit inactivated influenza vaccine. From the RT-PCR reads, TCRdb called clonotypes with MiXCR, one entry per CDR3 protein. The table lists over 400,000 distinct CDR3 sequences, approximately 11% of them singletons. This specimen consisted of PBMCs from blood, obtained 45 days after vaccination. The origin of the receptors is a man in his fifties or sixties who received an inactivated influenza vaccine.

The chain carries TRBV20-1 and TRBJ2-7; the D gene is possibly TRBD1 (6 bases). Trimming took 7 bases from V and 5 from J, leaving 15 bases between them. Germline lookup yields CDR1 DFQATT and CDR2 SNEGSKA (reference sequence). The CDR3 extends over 12 amino acids. CDR3 coding DNA: TGCAGTGTTTTACAGGGAAGGCACGAGCAGTACTTC. This sequence encodes CSVLQGRHEQYF.

This clonotype came up a few times. J is TRBJ2-7 and V is TRBV11-2, with 10 nucleotides matching TRBD1. The CDR3 runs 15 residues. Germline CDR1 reads SGHAT; CDR2 reads FQNNGV. V shed 5 bases and J 7 bases; nucleotides not matched to a gene: 11. CDR3 loop: CASSEGTGAHGEQYF. CDR3 bases: TGTGCCAGCAGCGAAGGGACAGGGGCCCACGGGGAGCAGTACTTC.

The chain joins TRBV20-1 to TRBJ2-7; the D gene is possibly TRBD2 (5 bases). The germline gives CDR1 DFQATT, CDR2 SNEGSKA (reference sequence). Between the trimmed V and J ends, which lost 5 bases and 3 bases, there was a span of 20 bases. This CDR3 has 15 amino acids. The CDR3 region has the DNA TGCAGTGCTTTGGTAGCGACCAGATCGGGCTACGAGCAGTACTTC. Its translation is CSALVATRSGYEQYF.

This clonotype has ten or more counts. This chain uses TRBV7-2 with TRBJ2-1; 8 bases agree with TRBD1. Germline lookup yields CDR1 SGHTA and CDR2 FQGNSA. The trim removed 2 bases at V and 9 bases at J, leaving 6 bases unmatched. This CDR3 is 14 amino acids long. The CDR3 DNA follows: TGTGCCAGCAGCTTACGTCAGGGGGCGGGTGAGCAGTTCTTC. It specifies CASSLRQGAGEQFF.

This clonotype was observed a handful of times. The gene calls are TRBV7-8 and TRBJ2-7; D gene ambiguous. The V end was cut by 5 bases, the J end by 5 bases, with 10 bases between. This CDR3 region has 12 residues. Germline V gene lookup returns CDR1 SGHVS and CDR2 FQNEAQ. The CDR3 reads CASSRSSHEQYF. For the CDR3, the DNA is TGTGCCAGCAGCCGGTCTTCGCACGAGCAGTACTTC. The entire variable domain, with the rest obtained from reference TRBV7-8 and TRBJ2-7, is as follows: GAGVSQSPRYKVAKRGQDVALRCDPISGHVSLFWYQQALGQGPEFLTYFQNEAQLDKSGLPSDRFFAERPEGSVSTLKIQRTQQEDSAVYLCASSRSSHEQYFGPGTRLTVT.

V usage is TRBV5-1 and J usage is TRBJ2-7; perhaps TRBD1 as D (5 bases). Trimming took 4 bases from V and 6 from J, leaving 14 bases between them. The CDR3 covers 13 residues. CDR1 and CDR2 from the germline V gene are SGHRS and YFSETQ. The CDR3 DNA sequence: TGCGCCAGCAGCCCGACGGGCAGGGCCGAGCAGTACTTC. Encoded protein: CASSPTGRAEQYF.

This clonotype came up many times. This chain joins TRBV29-1 and TRBJ2-1; 9 bases match TRBD1. The trim removed 3 bases at V and 12 bases at J, leaving 15 bases unmatched. Germline lookup yields CDR1 SQVTM and CDR2 ANQGSEA. CDR3 size: 15 residues. In DNA form, the CDR3 reads TGCAGCGTTGATGGGGACAGGGCCGATATAATAAGGCAGTTCTTC. Protein product: CSVDGDRADIIRQFF.

The rearrangement joins TRBV2 to TRBJ2-2, with TRBD1 matching 11 bases. In germline, CDR1 is SNHLY, CDR2 FYNNEI. V dropped 6 bases and J dropped 5; count of bases not matched to a gene: 8. This CDR3 is built from 16 residues. The CDR3 nucleotides read TGTGCCAGCAGGCCCCTGGGGGACAGGGGGACCGGGGAGCTGTTTTTT. Its protein product is CASRPLGDRGTGELFF. The full variable domain, in which reference TRBV2 and TRBJ2-2 provide the parts outside the CDR3, is EPEVTQTPSHQVTQMGQEVILRCVPISNHLYFYWYRQILGQKVEFLVSFYNNEISEKSEIFDDQFSVERPDGSNFTLKIRSTKLEDSAMYFCASRPLGDRGTGELFFGEGSRLTVL.